These T cell receptor beta chains were read from a single sample in a study of shared clonotypes between healthy human individuals. Clones were read by immunoSEQ multiplex PCR, and TCRdb kept only the in-frame ones, dropping some. This table holds roughly 500,000 clones, approximately 78% found once. Sequencing used PBMCs. The receptors were gathered from a middle-aged woman in good health. Some clones in this sample may be carry-over from other donors' samples. Both conserved end residues are part of each CDR3. A D gene is named only where the DNA matches it firmly. Rows may omit the clone size; those that give it use once, few, many or a size class.

J: TRBJ2-7
D: TRBD1
length: 10
V: TRBV20-1
size: -
CDR3: CSGQGYEQYF
DNA: TGCAGTGGACAGGGATACGAGCAGTACTTC

J: TRBJ2-7
D: -
length: 13
V: TRBV4-1
size: -
CDR3: CASSQEVTYEQYF
DNA: TGCGCCAGCAGCCAAGAGGTCACCTACGAGCAGTACTTC

J: TRBJ2-5
D: -
length: 13
V: TRBV10-3
size: -
CDR3: CAISEGADGTQYF
DNA: TGTGCCATCAGTGAGGGGGCAGACGGGACCCAGTACTTC

J: TRBJ1-2
D: TRBD1
length: 13
V: TRBV2
size: once
CDR3: CARGVTGEYGYTF
DNA: TGTGCCAGAGGGGTAACAGGGGAATATGGCTACACCTTC

J: TRBJ1-3
D: TRBD1
length: 15
V: TRBV10-3
size: -
CDR3: CATGQGADSGNTIYF
DNA: TGTGCCACCGGACAGGGGGCCGACTCTGGAAACACCATATATTTT

J: TRBJ1-1
D: -
length: 11
V: TRBV6-1
size: -
CDR3: CASSEGLGAFF
DNA: TGTGCCAGCAGTGAAGGTCTGGGGGCTTTCTTT

J: TRBJ2-1
D: -
length: 12
V: TRBV28
size: -
CDR3: CASSPLDNEQFF
DNA: TGTGCCAGCAGCCCCCTAGACAATGAGCAGTTCTTC

J: TRBJ2-1
D: -
length: 15
V: TRBV5-6
size: few
CDR3: CASSFVDMDLDEQFF
DNA: TGTGCCAGCAGCTTCGTCGACATGGATCTCGATGAGCAGTTCTTC

J: TRBJ2-7
D: TRBD2
length: 16
V: TRBV18
size: -
CDR3: CASSGPTSGGSYEQYF
DNA: TGTGCCAGCTCCGGACCGACTAGCGGGGGGTCCTACGAGCAGTACTTC

J: TRBJ1-2
D: -
length: 14
V: TRBV18
size: -
CDR3: CASSPEGMDYGYTF
DNA: TGTGCCAGCTCACCGGAGGGGATGGACTATGGCTACACCTTC

J: TRBJ1-1
D: -
length: 11
V: TRBV20-1
size: -
CDR3: CSAARGPEAFF
DNA: TGCAGTGCTGCCAGGGGACCTGAAGCTTTCTTT

J: TRBJ1-5
D: TRBD1
length: 16
V: TRBV5-1
size: -
CDR3: CASSWGTGEMNQPQHF
DNA: TGCGCCAGCAGCTGGGGGACAGGGGAGATGAATCAGCCCCAGCATTTT

J: TRBJ1-2
D: -
length: 15
V: TRBV15
size: -
CDR3: CATSSPHPDVYGYTF
DNA: TGTGCCACCAGCTCCCCTCACCCGGACGTCTATGGCTACACCTTC

J: TRBJ2-3
D: -
length: 15
V: TRBV7-3
size: once
CDR3: CASSLNPRRTDTQYF
DNA: TGTGCCAGCAGCTTAAATCCACGGAGGACAGATACGCAGTATTTT

J: TRBJ2-7
D: TRBD1
length: 13
V: TRBV5-1
size: -
CDR3: CASSRTGTYEQYF
DNA: TGCGCCAGCAGCAGGACAGGAACCTACGAGCAGTACTTC

J: TRBJ2-5
D: TRBD1
length: 13
V: TRBV6-1
size: few
CDR3: CASSAGTVETQYF
DNA: TGTGCCAGCAGTGCAGGGACAGTAGAGACCCAGTACTTC

J: TRBJ1-5
D: -
length: 14
V: TRBV7-2
size: -
CDR3: CASSSRGTNQPQHF
DNA: TGTGCCAGCAGCTCGCGGGGCACCAATCAGCCCCAGCATTTT

J: TRBJ2-1
D: TRBD2
length: 15
V: TRBV2
size: -
CDR3: CASRRLAGTNNEQFF
DNA: TGTGCCAGCAGGAGACTAGCGGGAACTAACAATGAGCAGTTCTTC

J: TRBJ2-2
D: -
length: 11
V: TRBV2
size: -
CDR3: CASLYAGELFF
DNA: TGTGCCAGCCTTTATGCCGGGGAGCTGTTTTTT

J: TRBJ2-7
D: TRBD1
length: 14
V: TRBV4-2
size: -
CDR3: CASSLRDRAYEQYF
DNA: TGTGCCAGCAGCCTCCGGGACAGGGCATACGAGCAGTACTTC

J: TRBJ2-2
D: -
length: 13
V: TRBV30
size: -
CDR3: CAWSVGDTGELFF
DNA: TGTGCCTGGAGTGTTGGAGACACCGGGGAGCTGTTTTTT

J: TRBJ2-1
D: TRBD2
length: 16
V: TRBV5-1
size: -
CDR3: CASSLVASGIGNEQFF
DNA: TGCGCCAGCAGCTTGGTCGCTAGCGGGATAGGCAATGAGCAGTTCTTC

J: TRBJ2-7
D: -
length: 13
V: TRBV2
size: -
CDR3: CASGGGGLYEQYF
DNA: TGTGCCAGCGGGGGCGGGGGACTCTACGAGCAGTACTTC

J: TRBJ2-7
D: TRBD2
length: 17
V: TRBV5-1
size: few
CDR3: CASSLATSGLRPYEQYF
DNA: TGCGCCAGCAGCTTGGCGACTAGCGGGCTGAGGCCCTACGAGCAGTACTTC

J: TRBJ1-1
D: -
length: 13
V: TRBV7-2
size: -
CDR3: CASSSKGGTEAFF
DNA: TGTGCCAGCAGCTCAAAGGGGGGCACTGAAGCTTTCTTT

J: TRBJ1-1
D: -
length: 13
V: TRBV7-9
size: -
CDR3: CASSLWMNTEAFF
DNA: TGTGCCAGCAGCTTGTGGATGAACACTGAAGCTTTCTTT

J: TRBJ2-7
D: -
length: 15
V: TRBV7-2
size: few
CDR3: CASSLEGHKLFEQYF
DNA: TGTGCCAGCAGCTTAGAAGGTCACAAACTTTTCGAGCAGTACTTC

J: TRBJ2-7
D: TRBD2
length: 14
V: TRBV18
size: -
CDR3: CASSPRTSSHEQYF
DNA: TGTGCCAGCTCACCACGGACTAGTTCTCACGAGCAGTACTTC

J: TRBJ2-7
D: TRBD2
length: 15
V: TRBV27
size: few
CDR3: CASSPGPSGSYEQYF
DNA: TGTGCCAGCAGTCCAGGGCCTAGCGGTTCCTACGAGCAGTACTTC

J: TRBJ1-5
D: -
length: 14
V: TRBV30
size: -
CDR3: CAWSGSALSQPQHF
DNA: TGTGCCTGGAGTGGGTCAGCGCTAAGCCAGCCCCAGCATTTT

J: TRBJ2-3
D: -
length: 11
V: TRBV6-5
size: -
CDR3: CASSNRDTQYF
DNA: TGTGCCAGCAGTAATAGAGATACGCAGTATTTT

J: TRBJ2-5
D: TRBD1
length: 15
V: TRBV27
size: -
CDR3: CASRILGTGQETQYF
DNA: TGTGCCAGCAGGATCCTTGGGACAGGTCAAGAGACCCAGTACTTC

J: TRBJ2-5
D: TRBD1
length: 15
V: TRBV7-3
size: -
CDR3: CASSPHGQGGETQYF
DNA: TGTGCCAGCAGCCCCCACGGACAGGGGGGCGAGACCCAGTACTTC

J: TRBJ1-2
D: TRBD1
length: 13
V: TRBV5-1
size: -
CDR3: CASSLGRQGGYTF
DNA: TGCGCCAGCAGCTTGGGGAGACAGGGGGGCTACACCTTC

J: TRBJ1-4
D: -
length: 14
V: TRBV28
size: -
CDR3: CASSLLNPAEKLFF
DNA: TGTGCCAGCAGTTTATTGAACCCCGCTGAAAAACTGTTTTTT

J: TRBJ2-6
D: TRBD1
length: 16
V: TRBV7-6
size: many
CDR3: CASGQGAQSGANVLTF
DNA: TGTGCCAGCGGGCAGGGGGCTCAATCTGGGGCCAACGTCCTGACTTTC

J: TRBJ2-4
D: TRBD1
length: 17
V: TRBV28
size: -
CDR3: CASSLVTGKFLKNIQYF
DNA: TGTGCCAGCAGTCTGGTGACAGGGAAGTTTCTCAAAAACATTCAGTACTTC

J: TRBJ1-2
D: TRBD1
length: 18
V: TRBV5-6
size: -
CDR3: CASSLTGPGGQTNYGYTF
DNA: TGTGCCAGCAGCTTGACAGGGCCAGGGGGCCAGACTAACTATGGCTACACCTTC

J: TRBJ1-3
D: -
length: 14
V: TRBV30
size: -
CDR3: CAWSNSGSGNTIYF
DNA: TGTGCCTGGAGCAACTCAGGCTCTGGAAACACCATATATTTT

J: TRBJ2-6
D: TRBD1
length: 19
V: TRBV28
size: -
CDR3: CASRPMSRDRGAGANVLTF
DNA: TGTGCCAGCAGGCCCATGAGCCGGGACAGGGGGGCTGGGGCCAACGTCCTGACTTTC

J: TRBJ2-3
D: -
length: 14
V: TRBV28
size: -
CDR3: CASSIARSTDTQYF
DNA: TGTGCCAGCAGCATAGCGAGAAGCACAGATACGCAGTATTTT

J: TRBJ1-4
D: TRBD1
length: 14
V: TRBV7-9
size: -
CDR3: CASSRGQGDEKLFF
DNA: TGTGCCAGCAGCCGTGGACAGGGGGATGAAAAACTGTTTTTT

J: TRBJ2-6
D: -
length: 13
V: TRBV10-3
size: -
CDR3: CANQDSGANVLTF
DNA: TGTGCCAACCAGGACTCTGGGGCCAACGTCCTGACTTTC

J: TRBJ2-3
D: -
length: 14
V: TRBV5-1
size: -
CDR3: CASSVRASTDTQYF
DNA: TGCGCCAGCAGCGTACGGGCTAGCACAGATACGCAGTATTTT

J: TRBJ2-1
D: -
length: 15
V: TRBV5-1
size: -
CDR3: CASSLARPDYNEQFF
DNA: TGCGCCAGCAGCTTGGCCAGACCCGACTACAATGAGCAGTTCTTC

J: TRBJ2-7
D: TRBD2
length: 15
V: TRBV5-1
size: -
CDR3: CASSLGTSGAYEQYF
DNA: TGCGCCAGCAGCTTGGGGACTAGCGGCGCCTACGAGCAGTACTTC